This T cell receptor beta chain was identified during a study of blood T cell repertoires in COVID-19. Study details: Some COVID-19 samples were acute and others convalescent; all came from the United States, Italy and Spain. Sample material is recorded as cDNA or gDNA derived from T cells, B-cell-depleted T cells, or PBMCs.

The authors' processing: Nucleated cell number was recorded as an estimate derived from reference gene primer amplification. The table came from immunoSEQ multiplex PCR; TCRdb's copy has only in-frame clones and leaves some out. V and J calls and clone size follow that table, whereas D and trimming were derived from the DNA. The table shows 200,000 to 250,000 clones, with around 80% occurring only once. V lost 2 bases and J lost 0, with 14 bases in between. Germline V lookup: CDR1 KGHSH, CDR2 LQKENI. The CDR3 is made up of 17 amino acids. What was sequenced was peripheral blood. The rearrangement links TRBV18 to TRBJ2-1; TRBD2 is a possible D gene (5 bases). The clonotype was recovered from a woman aged 40 to 50 who had recovered from COVID-19. The CDR3 DNA follows: TGTGCCAGCTCACCATTCGCGGGCCCAAGCTCCTACAATGAGCAGTTCTTC. Translating it yields CASSPFAGPSSYNEQFF. The whole variable domain, filled in from reference TRBV18 and TRBJ2-1, reads NAGVMQNPRHLVRRRGQEARLRCSPMKGHSHVYWYRQLPEEGLKFMVYLQKENIIDESGMPKERFSAEFPKEGPSILRIQQVVRGDSAAYFCASSPFAGPSSYNEQFFGPGTRLTVL.